The 32 T cell receptor beta chains given below trace back to one sample, sequenced in a study of T cells after yellow fever vaccination. Via MiXCR, TCRdb re-called the 5' RACE reads, giving one row per CDR3 protein. The data show approximately 170,000 distinct CDR3 sequences, with approximately 11% seen just once and 36% held by the top ten. Specimen: CD8+ T cells sorted from PBMCs, collected 15 days after the yellow fever booster vaccination. Receptors originate from a young man who received the YFV17D yellow fever vaccine.

The CDR3 protein is CASSLSGSGGALQETQYF. CDR3 sequence (DNA): TGTGCCAGCAGCCTGTCGGGTAGCGGGGGGGCACTCCAAGAGACCCAGTACTTC. The V gene is TRBV11-2, the J gene TRBJ2-5; 11 bases are shared with TRBD2. This CDR3 region has 18 residues. With V trimmed by 5 bases and J by 1 base, 12 bases remained unmatched. Germline lookup yields CDR1 SGHAT and CDR2 FQNNGV.

The J gene is TRBJ1-1, the V gene TRBV5-1, with a tentative D call TRBD1 (6 bases). Per germline, CDR1 SGHRS and CDR2 YFSETQ. The CDR3 has 14 residues. V shed 2 bases and J shed 8 bases, with 16 bases lying between them. The CDR3 is CASSLEVQGQEAFF. CDR3 nucleotide sequence: TGCGCCAGCAGCTTAGAAGTCCAGGGGCAGGAAGCTTTCTTT.

This clonotype has a count of ten or more. The chain combines TRBV12-3 or TRBV12-4 with TRBJ2-3, with D unresolved. The CDR3 loop spans 12 amino acids. Trimming removed 3 bases at V and 5 bases at J, with 6 bases between. This CDR3 is CASSFTGDTQYF. The CDR3 nucleotides are TGTGCCAGCAGTTTCACCGGAGATACGCAGTATTTT.

This clonotype has at least ten counts. The chain employs TRBV6-5 and TRBJ2-7, with D possibly being TRBD1 (5 bases). V was clipped by 2 bases and J by 6 bases, with 11 bases between them. Germline CDR1 reads MNHEY; CDR2 reads SVGAGI. This CDR3 comprises 13 residues. CDR3 amino acids: CASSYGAALEQYF. In nucleotides, the CDR3 is TGTGCCAGCAGTTACGGGGCAGCCCTCGAGCAGTACTTC.

Here the CDR3 reads CASSLTTSGELFF. The CDR3 region has the DNA TGTGCCAGCAGCTTGACTACCTCGGGGGAGCTGTTTTTT. The chain has TRBV7-2 and TRBJ2-2; D may be TRBD2 (5 bases). CDR1 is SGHTA, CDR2 FQGNSA, per germline. The CDR3 sequence is 13 residues long. V gave up 3 bases and J gave up 8 bases, with 10 bases separating them.

This chain connects TRBV7-9 to TRBJ1-4; D is unresolved. The CDR3 has 13 amino acids. Germline V lookup: CDR1 SEHNR, CDR2 FQNEAQ (reference sequence). V dropped 5 bases and J dropped 10 bases, with 14 bases sitting between them. CDR3 in amino acids: CASSPPLIGKLFF. The CDR3 coding sequence is TGTGCCAGCAGCCCACCCCTCATCGGAAAACTGTTTTTT.

This clonotype came up many times. The rearrangement uses TRBV27 and TRBJ2-7; 9 bases are a match to TRBD2. Trimming took 0 bases from V and 3 from J; bases not matched to a gene: 3. The CDR3 loop spans 15 amino acids. Germline CDR1 reads MNHEY; CDR2 reads SMNVEV (reference sequence). The CDR3 sequence: CASSLSAGGVYEQYV. In DNA form, the CDR3 reads TGTGCCAGCAGTTTATCGGCGGGGGGGGTCTACGAGCAGTACGTC.

This clonotype was seen more than once but under ten times. The gene calls are TRBV7-3 and TRBJ2-3; a possible D gene is TRBD2 (6 bases). The CDR3 has 14 residues. The V gene's germline CDR1 is SGHTA and CDR2 FQGTGA. The V and J ends lost 4 bases and 4 bases respectively, with 12 bases between them. CDR3 coding DNA: TGTGCCAGCAGCTCCACCGGAGGGGCAGATACGCAGTATTTT. Protein sequence: CASSSTGGADTQYF.

This clonotype was picked up a small number of times. Here the CDR3 DNA reads TGTGCCAGTAGTATAGCAGGGCTTGGCACCGGGGAGCTGTTTTTT. It is translated as CASSIAGLGTGELFF. The chain is built from TRBV19 and TRBJ2-2, with D possibly matching TRBD1 (5 bases). Germline assignment: CDR1 LNHDA and CDR2 SQIVND (reference sequence). Trimming removed 1 base from V and 4 bases from J, with 10 bases in between. There are 15 residues in the CDR3.

This chain links TRBV15 with TRBJ1-1; no clear D gene. This CDR3 is built from 13 residues. Germline lookup yields CDR1 LNHNV and CDR2 YYDKDF (reference sequence). V lost 3 bases to trimming and J lost 0 bases, with 5 bases between them. As DNA, the CDR3 is TGTGCCACCAGCAGTAAATTGAACACTGAAGCTTTCTTT. This translates into CATSSKLNTEAFF. The full variable domain, completed using reference TRBV15 and TRBJ1-1, is DAMVIQNPRYQVTQFGKPVTLSCSQTLNHNVMYWYQQKSSQAPKLLFHYYDKDFNNEADTPDNFQSRRPNTSFCFLDIRSPGLGDTAMYLCATSSKLNTEAFFGQGTRLTVV.

The rearrangement uses TRBV12-3 or TRBV12-4 and TRBJ2-7, with 7 bases identical to TRBD1. V gave up 2 bases and J gave up 4 bases; unmatched junction bases: 8. The CDR3 is 15 residues long. The CDR3 DNA sequence: TGTGCCAGCAGTTTACCGAGACAGGGAGTGTACGAGCAGTACTTC. Amino acid sequence: CASSLPRQGVYEQYF.

This clonotype was recorded a few times. The chain combines TRBV14 with TRBJ2-1; TRBD2 agrees at 8 bases. The CDR3 sequence is 19 residues long. J was trimmed by 0 bases and V by 1 base; bases with no gene match: 11. Germline assignment: CDR1 SGHDN and CDR2 FVKESK. The CDR3 protein is CASSQVGGSGTNSYNEQFF. CDR3 nucleotides: TGTGCCAGCAGCCAAGTTGGGGGTAGCGGGACGAACTCCTACAATGAGCAGTTCTTC.

The chain has TRBV7-3 and TRBJ2-3; D call uncertain. V was trimmed by 5 bases and J by 4 bases, leaving 7 bases between them. Per the germline V gene, CDR1 is SGHTA and CDR2 is FQGTGA. CDR3 length equals 12 residues. The CDR3: CASSLTSDTQYF. The CDR3 DNA reads as TGTGCCAGCAGCCTCACATCAGATACGCAGTATTTT.

This clonotype has more than one count but fewer than ten. This rearrangement joins TRBV3-1 to TRBJ2-3; no clear D. Germline CDR1 reads LGHDT; CDR2 reads YNNKEL (reference sequence). The CDR3 covers 14 residues. Trimming removed 0 bases from V and 1 base from J, with 5 bases in between. The CDR3 DNA follows: TGTGCCAGCAGCCAAGATCCGCGCACAGATACGCAGTATTTT. Translation: CASSQDPRTDTQYF.

The chain uses TRBV7-3 and TRBJ2-1, with 8 bases lining up with TRBD2. J was trimmed by 4 bases and V by 4 bases; bases with no gene match: 9. The CDR3 length is 16 residues. The germline gives CDR1 SGHTA, CDR2 FQGTGA. Written as DNA, the CDR3 is TGTGCCAGCAGCTCGTGGGGGGCTAGCGGGTACAATGAGCAGTTCTTC. Amino acids: CASSSWGASGYNEQFF.

This clonotype was seen many times. This chain connects TRBV12-3 or TRBV12-4 to TRBJ2-5, with TRBD2 identical over 13 bases. This CDR3 is built from 14 residues. After removal of 3 bases from V and 5 bases from J, the junction contained 0 bases not matched to a gene. CDR3 in amino acids: CASSLGLAGETQYF. DNA of the CDR3: TGTGCCAGCAGTTTGGGACTAGCGGGGGAGACCCAGTACTTC.

The gene calls are TRBV4-2 and TRBJ2-1; the match to TRBD2 covers 11 bases. Germline CDR1 LGHNA, CDR2 YNFKEQ. The CDR3 covers 19 residues. Losses at the gene ends were 1 base for V and 5 bases for J; bases not matched to a gene: 13. In DNA, the CDR3 is TGTGCCAGCAGCCAAGCCCCCCCTACTAGCGGGGGTAACCACAATGAGCAGTTCTTC. As protein: CASSQAPPTSGGNHNEQFF.

The chain is built from TRBV10-3 and TRBJ2-1; D call uncertain. V was clipped by 5 bases and J by 6 bases, with 17 bases between them. The CDR3 is 15 residues long. Germline CDR1 reads ENHRY; CDR2 reads SYGVKD. The CDR3 bases are TGTGCCATCAGTCATAACATCGTTCCTACCAATGAGCAGTTCTTC. Translated: CAISHNIVPTNEQFF.

The V call is TRBV28, the J call TRBJ2-3, with D possibly being TRBD1 or TRBD2 (6 bases each). With 5 bases removed from V and 4 bases from J, the gap between germline ends came to 19 bases. The CDR3 consists of 16 residues. Germline V gene lookup returns CDR1 MDHEN and CDR2 SYDVKM. CDR3 residues: CASSAPGGLGADTQYF. CDR3 DNA sequence: TGTGCCAGCAGTGCTCCTGGGGGGCTTGGGGCAGATACGCAGTATTTT.

The chain joins TRBV6-5 to TRBJ1-6, with D uncertain. The V end was cut by 2 bases, the J end by 4 bases, with 6 bases between. CDR3 length: 14 residues. CDR1 is MNHEY, CDR2 SVGAGI, per germline. The CDR3 loop reads CASSYKEYNSPLHF. The CDR3 nucleotides are TGTGCCAGCAGTTACAAGGAATATAATTCACCCCTCCACTTT.

This clonotype was observed a handful of times. The chain carries TRBV15 and TRBJ1-5; 8 nucleotides line up with TRBD1. Trimming at V came to 7 bases and at J to 6 bases, leaving 11 bases not matched to a gene. This CDR3 region has 15 residues. Germline CDR1 LNHNV, CDR2 YYDKDF (reference sequence). In DNA, the CDR3 is TGTGCCACCACACGGGACAGGATCACAATTCAGCCCCAGCATTTT. It is translated as CATTRDRITIQPQHF.

This sequence joins TRBV20-1 and TRBJ2-3; 12 bases line up with TRBD2. V lost 1 base, J lost 6 bases, and 8 bases stayed unmatched. The V gene's germline CDR1 is DFQATT and CDR2 SNEGSKA (reference sequence). The CDR3 totals 16 residues. The CDR3 protein is CSARAGLAGSGDTQYF. The CDR3 coding sequence is TGCAGTGCTAGAGCGGGACTAGCGGGTTCTGGGGATACGCAGTATTTT.

The genes are TRBV11-3 and TRBJ2-5; 7 bases match TRBD1. V lost 5 bases to trimming and J lost 2 bases; unmatched junction nucleotides: 8. The CDR3 runs 15 residues. From germline, CDR1 is SGHNT and CDR2 YENEEA. The CDR3 DNA follows: TGTGCCAGCAGCCCGGGACAGAGAACTCAAGAGACCCAGTACTTC. As protein: CASSPGQRTQETQYF.

This clonotype appeared a few times. The chain combines TRBV6-2 or TRBV6-3 with TRBJ2-2; 13 bases are a match to TRBD2. V dropped 6 bases and J dropped 6; count of bases not matched to a gene: 7. CDR3 length: 16 residues. Per the germline V gene, CDR1 is MNHEY and CDR2 is SVGEGT. CDR3 protein: CASSFTGLAGAGELFF. The CDR3 DNA follows: TGTGCCAGCAGCTTCACCGGACTAGCGGGGGCCGGGGAGCTGTTTTTT.

CDR3 region: CASSLKGSGANVLTF. CDR3 sequence (DNA): TGCGCCAGCAGCTTAAAGGGCTCTGGGGCCAACGTCCTGACTTTC. This rearrangement joins TRBV5-1 to TRBJ2-6; D is unresolved. The V and J ends lost 2 bases and 0 bases respectively, with 6 bases between them. The CDR3 extends over 15 amino acids. Germline V gives CDR1 SGHRS, CDR2 YFSETQ.

In this sample, this clonotype turned up a few times. The chain combines TRBV29-1 with TRBJ2-2; D gene uncertain. CDR1 SQVTM and CDR2 ANQGSEA come from the germline V gene. This CDR3 region has 12 residues. The V and J ends lost 4 bases and 5 bases respectively, with 8 bases between them. As DNA, the CDR3 is TGCAGCGTTGTTTCCGGGACCGGGGAGCTGTTTTTT. Residues: CSVVSGTGELFF.

This clonotype has more than one count but fewer than ten. This sequence joins TRBV20-1 and TRBJ2-7, with D perhaps matching TRBD1 or TRBD2 (5 bases each). This CDR3 contains 14 residues. Germline V CDR1 and CDR2: DFQATT, SNEGSKA (reference sequence). Trimming left V 3 bases short and J 3 bases short, with 15 bases between. CDR3 DNA: TGCAGTGCTAGTCCCGGGGCCGGGAACTACGAGCAGTACTTC. It yields the protein CSASPGAGNYEQYF.

The chain carries TRBV28 and TRBJ2-7; D might be TRBD2 (5 bases). The CDR3 spans 11 residues. Germline CDR1 reads MDHEN; CDR2 reads SYDVKM. The V end was cut by 3 bases, the J end by 6 bases, with 6 bases between. The CDR3 is CASSLGSEQYV. The CDR3 DNA sequence: TGTGCCAGCAGTTTGGGGAGCGAGCAGTACGTC.

The chain has TRBV4-3 and TRBJ2-5; 9 bases line up with TRBD2. Germline loops: CDR1 LGHNA, CDR2 YSLEER. V was pared by 1 base and J by 5 bases, with 11 bases of the junction left unmatched. This CDR3 region has 17 residues. The chain's CDR3 is CASSQASPAGGHETQYF. In nucleotides, the CDR3 is TGCGCCAGCAGCCAAGCCTCGCCAGCGGGGGGTCATGAGACCCAGTACTTC.

This clonotype was counted ten times or more. The rearrangement uses TRBV5-1 and TRBJ2-7, with TRBD2 matching over 9 bases. V shed 4 bases and J 0 bases; nucleotides not matched to a gene: 5. Germline values: CDR1 SGHRS, CDR2 YFSETQ. The length of the CDR3 is 15 residues. The DNA of the CDR3 is TGCGCCAGCAGCGACCTAGCGGGGTCCTCCTACGAGCAGTACTTC. This encodes CASSDLAGSSYEQYF.

The chain is built from TRBV29-1 and TRBJ1-6, with D possibly TRBD1 on 6 matching bases. Per the germline V gene, CDR1 is SQVTM and CDR2 is ANQGSEA. Trimming shortened V by 6 bases and J by 9 bases, and 15 bases separated the two germline ends. The CDR3 is 13 residues long. CDR3: CSVGEQGTSPLHF. The DNA for the CDR3 is TGCAGCGTCGGGGAACAGGGTACTTCACCCCTCCACTTT.

This clonotype was seen at least ten times. This chain links TRBV19 with TRBJ1-1; possibly TRBD1 for D (5 bases). V was cut by 2 bases and J by 2 bases, with 6 bases left in between. The germline CDR1 and CDR2 sequences are LNHDA and SQIVND (reference sequence). The CDR3 spans 13 residues. CDR3 protein: CASSIQGNTEAFF. Here the CDR3 DNA reads TGTGCCAGTAGTATACAGGGCAACACTGAAGCTTTCTTT.